This entry lists 23 T cell receptor beta chains sequenced from one sample in a study of CD4 T cells in relation to SARS-CoV-2 and coronaviruses. Their cognate antigens are unknown. CD4+ T cells from unexposed donors were obtained before the COVID-19 pandemic (2011-2018). After nine to ten days of culture, CD4+ T cells were isolated. Generated by immunoSEQ multiplex PCR, the TCRdb table keeps only in-frame clones and is missing some. The sample yields under 20,000 clones, roughly 73% seen once. The sequenced material came from CD4+ T cells from PBMCs, cultured in vitro. The receptors stem from a human donor in good health.

This sequence joins TRBV14 and TRBJ2-5; 9 nucleotides match TRBD1. The ends lost 0 bases at V and 3 bases at J; junction bases unmatched: 5. The CDR3 sequence is 16 residues long. From germline, CDR1 is SGHDN and CDR2 FVKESK. CDR3 amino acids: CASSQEFRDREETQYF. The CDR3 nucleotides read TGTGCCAGCAGCCAAGAATTCAGGGACAGGGAAGAGACCCAGTACTTC.

The chain links TRBV5-5 to TRBJ2-1, with D tentatively TRBD1 (6 bases). Trimming took 4 bases from V and 9 from J, leaving 14 bases between them. The germline gives CDR1 SGHKS, CDR2 YYEKEE (reference sequence). The CDR3 runs to 13 residues. DNA of the CDR3: TGTGCCAGCAGCATATACACAGGGCTTGAGCAGTTCTTC. Amino acids: CASSIYTGLEQFF.

The chain joins TRBV2 to TRBJ2-5; 8 nucleotides align to TRBD1. CDR1 and CDR2 from the germline V gene are SNHLY and FYNNEI. The V gene end was trimmed by 6 bases and the J gene end by 1 base; junction bases not matched to a gene: 1. This CDR3 spans 13 amino acids. Written as DNA, the CDR3 is TGTGCCAGCAGAGGGACAGGCCAAGAGACCCAGTACTTC. Translation: CASRGTGQETQYF.

The chain is built from TRBV18 and TRBJ1-1; D gene uncertain. The germline CDR1 and CDR2 sequences are KGHSH and LQKENI. The CDR3 contains 15 residues. Trimming pared 3 bases from V and 1 base from J, leaving 12 bases between. The CDR3 bases are TGTGCCAGCTCACCTTCGATGGAAGGGAACACTGAAGCTTTCTTT. Encoded protein: CASSPSMEGNTEAFF.

The chain carries TRBV19 and TRBJ2-1, with D possibly matching TRBD2 (5 bases). The CDR3 contains 15 residues. The germline V and J ends were trimmed by 6 bases and 0 bases, with 12 bases remaining between them. Germline V gene lookup returns CDR1 LNHDA and CDR2 SQIVND (reference sequence). CDR3 sequence: CASSRGPGSYNEQFF. CDR3 nucleotide sequence: TGTGCCAGTAGCCGCGGGCCGGGCTCCTACAATGAGCAGTTCTTC.

The chain employs TRBV15 and TRBJ2-1; 9 bases are a match to TRBD2. This CDR3 comprises 16 residues. J lost 5 bases, V lost 5 bases, and 10 bases had no gene match. Germline CDR1 LNHNV, CDR2 YYDKDF (reference sequence). CDR3 nucleotides: TGTGCCACCAGCCAATCTACGGGACTAGCCCACAATGAGCAGTTCTTC. Translated: CATSQSTGLAHNEQFF.

The genes are TRBV6-2 or TRBV6-3 and TRBJ2-2; 7 nucleotides agree with TRBD1. Germline CDR1 reads MNHEY; CDR2 reads SVGEGT. J was trimmed by 1 base and V by 4 bases; bases with no gene match: 12. The CDR3 spans 18 residues. CDR3 loop: CASSSNYPGQRNTGELFF. CDR3 DNA: TGTGCCAGCAGTTCAAACTATCCGGGACAGAGGAACACCGGGGAGCTGTTTTTT.

The J gene is TRBJ2-5, the V gene TRBV10-1; 8 bases are shared with TRBD2. V trimming: 6 bases; J trimming: 3 bases; junction bases outside the gene matches: 9. Germline-derived CDR1 and CDR2 are WNHNN and SYGVQD (reference sequence). The CDR3 is 15 amino acids. For the CDR3, the DNA is TGCGCCAGCAGCGGGAGGGGCCGGGGGGAAGAGACCCAGTACTTC. It is translated as CASSGRGRGEETQYF.

This clone was counted only a few times. This CDR3 is CASSRTSLRTGELFF. CDR3 DNA sequence: TGTGCCAGCAGCCGAACTAGTTTGAGAACCGGGGAGCTGTTTTTT. The chain uses TRBV7-6 and TRBJ2-2, with D possibly TRBD2 on 5 matching bases. Germline-derived CDR1 and CDR2 are SGHVS and FNYEAQ. Trimming took 5 bases from V and 5 from J, leaving 15 bases between them. This CDR3 is built from 15 residues.

The chain combines TRBV30 with TRBJ2-2; D is possibly TRBD1 (6 bases). With 2 bases removed from V and 6 bases from J, the gap between germline ends came to 10 bases. The CDR3 spans 13 residues. Germline lookup yields CDR1 GTSNPN and CDR2 SVGIG (reference sequence). CDR3 region: CAWSSGDPGELFF. The DNA of the CDR3 is TGTGCCTGGAGTTCAGGGGATCCCGGGGAGCTGTTTTTT.

Worth noting for this clone: No DNA is shown, since the ends of the CDR3 on it are uncertain; the CDR3 is the one TCRdb lists. The J gene is TRBJ2-2, the V gene TRBV19; the table's D call, TRBD2, has no DNA check behind it. The germline V gene has CDR1 LNHDA and CDR2 SQIVND (reference sequence). Inclusive of both ends, the CDR3 amounts to 22 amino acids. The CDR3 reads CATLSVPVVYAVGTSGTGELFF.

The gene calls are TRBV29-1 and TRBJ2-1; D might be TRBD1 or TRBD2, each matching 5 bases. Germline values: CDR1 SQVTM, CDR2 ANQGSEA. The CDR3 is made up of 13 amino acids. V was shortened by 8 bases and J by 4 bases, with 15 bases between the two germline ends. CDR3 nucleotides: TGCAGCCTTGTATCGGGACGATACAATGAGCAGTTCTTC. Protein sequence: CSLVSGRYNEQFF.

The chain carries TRBV7-9 and TRBJ2-7, with TRBD1 matching 8 bases. CDR3 length: 14 residues. The junction had 5 bases not matched to a gene; V was cut back by 1 base and J by 6 bases. Germline CDR1 and CDR2: SEHNR and FQNEAQ (reference sequence). The CDR3 protein is CASSLGTGLGEQYF. Written as DNA, the CDR3 is TGTGCCAGCAGCTTAGGGACAGGGCTCGGCGAGCAGTACTTC.

A single count supports this clone. This rearrangement joins TRBV19 to TRBJ2-1; TRBD2 is a possible D gene (5 bases). V lost 4 bases and J 5 bases, leaving 24 bases between the germline ends. The CDR3 consists of 18 residues. CDR1 LNHDA and CDR2 SQIVND come from the germline V gene (reference sequence). Written as DNA, the CDR3 is TGTGCCAGTAGTAAAATAGCTCCCTCGGGTGGGAGTAACAATGAGCAGTTCTTC. Its translation: CASSKIAPSGGSNNEQFF.

DNA of the CDR3: TGTGCCATCAGTGATCTATTACTCCGCCAAAACACTGAAGCTTTCTTT. This gives the protein CAISDLLLRQNTEAFF. The V gene is TRBV10-3, the J gene TRBJ1-1; D gene unclear. The ends were cut back, 3 bases at V and 2 bases at J, with 16 bases in the middle. The CDR3 has 16 residues. The germline CDR1 and CDR2 sequences are ENHRY and SYGVKD.

The V gene is TRBV19, the J gene TRBJ1-5, with 9 bases lining up with TRBD1. Germline V lookup: CDR1 LNHDA, CDR2 SQIVND (reference sequence). After removal of 4 bases from V and 4 bases from J, the junction contained 5 bases not matched to a gene. This CDR3 spans 15 amino acids. Here the CDR3 DNA reads TGTGCCAGTAGTAAAGACAGGGGGAGAAATCAGCCCCAGCATTTT. This codes for CASSKDRGRNQPQHF. Full variable domain (remainder filled in from reference TRBV19 and TRBJ1-5): DGGITQSPKYLFRKEGQNVTLSCEQNLNHDAMYWYRQDPGQGLRLIYYSQIVNDFQKGDIAEGYSVSREKKESFPLTVTSAQKNPTAFYLCASSKDRGRNQPQHFGDGTRLSIL.

This chain uses TRBV6-6 with TRBJ2-1; D gene ambiguous. This CDR3 region has 14 residues. Trimming cost V 4 bases and J 0 bases, with 7 bases left between them. From germline, CDR1 is MNHNY and CDR2 SVGAGI (reference sequence). The CDR3 DNA is TGTGCCAGCAGTTTGCGGAGCTCCTACAATGAGCAGTTCTTC. Residues: CASSLRSSYNEQFF.

This chain connects TRBV5-1 to TRBJ2-1; 9 nucleotides match TRBD2. Germline values: CDR1 SGHRS, CDR2 YFSETQ. The length of the CDR3 is 15 residues. J gave up 9 bases and V 0 bases, and 7 bases lay outside the gene matches. CDR3 sequence: CASSLVGTSSPEQFF. In DNA, the CDR3 is TGCGCCAGCAGCTTGGTAGGGACTAGCTCCCCTGAGCAGTTCTTC. Based on the CDR3 plus reference TRBV5-1 and TRBJ2-1, the full variable domain is KAGVTQTPRYLIKTRGQQVTLSCSPISGHRSVSWYQQTPGQGLQFLFEYFSETQRNKGNFPGRFSGRQFSNSRSEMNVSTLELGDSALYLCASSLVGTSSPEQFFGPGTRLTVL.

The chain carries TRBV14 and TRBJ1-6; tentatively, D is TRBD1 (6 bases). This CDR3 is 15 amino acids long. In germline, CDR1 is SGHDN, CDR2 FVKESK. Trimming removed 3 bases from V and 10 bases from J, with 16 bases in between. Written as DNA, the CDR3 is TGTGCCAGCAGCCATCCCAGGGGCGCCCAATCACCCCTCCACTTT. Residues: CASSHPRGAQSPLHF.

The chain couples TRBV29-1 to TRBJ1-4; TRBD1 agrees at 7 bases. After removal of 4 bases from V and 8 bases from J, the junction contained 10 bases not matched to a gene. CDR1 is SQVTM and CDR2 is ANQGSEA in the germline V gene. This CDR3 comprises 14 residues. CDR3 sequence reads: CSVARTGVGEKLFF. In DNA form, the CDR3 reads TGCAGCGTTGCAAGGACAGGCGTAGGGGAAAAACTGTTTTTT.

This chain uses TRBV24-1 with TRBJ2-7; D perhaps matches TRBD1 (7 bases). The V and J ends lost 5 bases and 1 base respectively, with 14 bases between them. The CDR3 is 15 residues long. In germline, CDR1 is KGHDR, CDR2 SFDVKD. In DNA, the CDR3 is TGTGCCACCAGTGCAGGAGGGGGCAGGTCCTACGAGCAGTACTTC. This codes for CATSAGGGRSYEQYF.

This chain connects TRBV5-1 to TRBJ1-5, with TRBD1 matching 10 bases. J gave up 8 bases and V 4 bases, and 6 bases lay outside the gene matches. This CDR3 is built from 14 residues. Germline V gene sequence: CDR1 SGHRS, CDR2 YFSETQ. CDR3 bases: TGCGCCAGCAGCCTGGGACAGGGGCAAGAGCCCCAGCATTTT. Translated, it gives CASSLGQGQEPQHF.

The chain links TRBV18 to TRBJ2-3; a possible D gene is TRBD2 (5 bases). Trimming cost V 3 bases and J 0 bases, with 10 bases left between them. This CDR3 is built from 15 residues. Germline CDR1 is KGHSH and CDR2 is LQKENI. In DNA, the CDR3 is TGTGCCAGCTCACCGGACTTCTCTAGCACAGATACGCAGTATTTT. It translates to CASSPDFSSTDTQYF.